The present TCR beta chain was sequenced within a study of a mutant IDH1 vaccine in newly diagnosed glioma. Whole-study context: Patients began vaccination 4-6 weeks after radiotherapy alone, or with temozolomide cycles. Former treatment meant radiotherapy, temozolomide, or both; the majority had gotten both.

Note on this clone: Its antigen is unknown.

Time point in this sample: week 35, safety follow-up. Alongside topical imiquimod, each dose of vaccine comprised 300 ug of mutant IDH1 20-mer peptide. Germline V gene lookup returns CDR1 SQVTM and CDR2 ANQGSEA. Trimming stripped 0 bases from V and 5 bases from J, with 7 bases between. The CDR3 is 12 amino acids. Measured with immunoSEQ multiplex PCR; TCRdb has only the in-frame clones, and not every one. Counted here are tens of thousands of clones, over 80% occurring once; the ten biggest clones make up 2% to 2.5%. This specimen was PBMCs, taken from a glioma patient whose treatment included an IDH1 peptide vaccine. The clonotype originates from a man aged 50 to 59 with glioma. J is TRBJ2-5 and V is TRBV29-1; D gene uncertain. CDR3 sequence: CSVEDSGETQYF. CDR3 coding DNA: TGCAGCGTTGAAGATTCTGGGGAGACCCAGTACTTC.